This T cell receptor (beta chain) was sequenced in a study of T-cell memory formation after mild COVID-19 (dated by TCRdb to the early 2020s). In the study overall: TCR sequence clusters from the two donors were found to be largely donor specific. Two young, previously healthy adult volunteers made up the cohort, one male and one female. Longitudinal TCRalpha and TCRbeta repertoire sequencing tracked T-cell clones expanding and contracting after mild COVID-19 in a couple of donors.

In regard to this clonotype: Its specific antigen is unknown. No qualities accompany the bases; no much larger clone lies one base away.

At the junction V is shortened by 0 bases and J by 4 bases; bases outside the gene matches: 2. The CDR3 runs 15 residues from the cysteine to the phenylalanine. Only the CDR3 DNA stays, 45 bases, in frame from base 1. The CDR1 and CDR2 encoded by the germline V gene are SGDLS and YYNGEE. The sequencer was an Illumina NovaSeq 6000. TCRalpha and TCRbeta cDNA libraries were built by 5'RACE with constant-segment primers, adding sample barcodes and unique molecular identifiers. RNA was extracted from every sample with Trizol reagent. Libraries were amplified in two PCR steps, with a second sample barcode and Illumina TruSeq adapters added in the second step. Sequencing of libraries was performed on an Illumina NovaSeq with 2 x 150 bp paired-end reads. For the original study's pipeline: Demultiplexing of reads and collapsing into UMI-guided consensus sequences were performed with migec v1.2.7. Using mixcr v2.1.11, the UMI consensuses were aligned to TRA and TRB V and J templates and assembled into clonotypes. A clonotype was counted as expanded or contracted only when both edgeR and NoisET called the clonotype significant, with the noise models trained on biological replicates. edgeR calls used a false discovery rate-adjusted p below 0.01 and a log2 fold-change threshold of 1. As an exploratory analysis of dynamics, max-normalized trajectories of the 1000 most abundant clonotypes were examined with PCA combined with hierarchical clustering. Separately sequenced CD4+ and CD8+ repertoires were used to assign the CD4 or CD8 phenotype of responding clones. TCRdb reworked the public reads: Q25 trimming with fastp, MiXCR clone assembly, productive beta chains retained. Under each unique CDR3 protein, matching rows form one entry showing the most common genes and DNA. In this record, the V and J calls reflect TCRdb's handling and not the investigators' own analysis. Counted in this sample were tens of thousands of distinct CDR3 sequences; 10% to 15% of them appeared once. Over 25% of the sample is taken by the ten largest.

Overall results and qualifications from the work: SARS-CoV-2 specificity was not confirmed for the second-wave clones peaking on day 37. Some responding clones were detected in pre-infection memory, which suggested that pre-existing cross-reactive memory T cells had joined the SARS-CoV-2 response. Balanced CD4/CD8 phenotypes were observed for clones contracting from day 15 to 85, whereas a bias towards CD4+ was observed for a second wave of clones expanding from day 15 to 37. Contracting CD4+ clones turned up mainly in the CM and EM memory subsets, whereas EMRA was where CD8+ clones were enriched. Only a couple of mild cases were covered in the study, and larger cohorts including severe cases with pre-infection samples were considered necessary.

Ficoll-Paque density gradient centrifugation was the method used to isolate PBMCs. The chain is encoded by TRBV9 joined to TRBJ1-1, and 11 junction bases match TRBD1. Sequenced sample: PBMCs or a T cell subset sorted from them (not recorded which). The sequence was collected from an adult woman who had mild COVID-19 (a few samples of this study predate the infection). The sample titles of this study are shuffled in the database, so cell type and time point are left out; the donor was told from shared clones. CDR3 reads: CASSVGGTGGTEAFF. DNA sequence: TGTGCCAGCAGCGTAGGAGGGACAGGGGGCACTGAAGCTTTCTTT.